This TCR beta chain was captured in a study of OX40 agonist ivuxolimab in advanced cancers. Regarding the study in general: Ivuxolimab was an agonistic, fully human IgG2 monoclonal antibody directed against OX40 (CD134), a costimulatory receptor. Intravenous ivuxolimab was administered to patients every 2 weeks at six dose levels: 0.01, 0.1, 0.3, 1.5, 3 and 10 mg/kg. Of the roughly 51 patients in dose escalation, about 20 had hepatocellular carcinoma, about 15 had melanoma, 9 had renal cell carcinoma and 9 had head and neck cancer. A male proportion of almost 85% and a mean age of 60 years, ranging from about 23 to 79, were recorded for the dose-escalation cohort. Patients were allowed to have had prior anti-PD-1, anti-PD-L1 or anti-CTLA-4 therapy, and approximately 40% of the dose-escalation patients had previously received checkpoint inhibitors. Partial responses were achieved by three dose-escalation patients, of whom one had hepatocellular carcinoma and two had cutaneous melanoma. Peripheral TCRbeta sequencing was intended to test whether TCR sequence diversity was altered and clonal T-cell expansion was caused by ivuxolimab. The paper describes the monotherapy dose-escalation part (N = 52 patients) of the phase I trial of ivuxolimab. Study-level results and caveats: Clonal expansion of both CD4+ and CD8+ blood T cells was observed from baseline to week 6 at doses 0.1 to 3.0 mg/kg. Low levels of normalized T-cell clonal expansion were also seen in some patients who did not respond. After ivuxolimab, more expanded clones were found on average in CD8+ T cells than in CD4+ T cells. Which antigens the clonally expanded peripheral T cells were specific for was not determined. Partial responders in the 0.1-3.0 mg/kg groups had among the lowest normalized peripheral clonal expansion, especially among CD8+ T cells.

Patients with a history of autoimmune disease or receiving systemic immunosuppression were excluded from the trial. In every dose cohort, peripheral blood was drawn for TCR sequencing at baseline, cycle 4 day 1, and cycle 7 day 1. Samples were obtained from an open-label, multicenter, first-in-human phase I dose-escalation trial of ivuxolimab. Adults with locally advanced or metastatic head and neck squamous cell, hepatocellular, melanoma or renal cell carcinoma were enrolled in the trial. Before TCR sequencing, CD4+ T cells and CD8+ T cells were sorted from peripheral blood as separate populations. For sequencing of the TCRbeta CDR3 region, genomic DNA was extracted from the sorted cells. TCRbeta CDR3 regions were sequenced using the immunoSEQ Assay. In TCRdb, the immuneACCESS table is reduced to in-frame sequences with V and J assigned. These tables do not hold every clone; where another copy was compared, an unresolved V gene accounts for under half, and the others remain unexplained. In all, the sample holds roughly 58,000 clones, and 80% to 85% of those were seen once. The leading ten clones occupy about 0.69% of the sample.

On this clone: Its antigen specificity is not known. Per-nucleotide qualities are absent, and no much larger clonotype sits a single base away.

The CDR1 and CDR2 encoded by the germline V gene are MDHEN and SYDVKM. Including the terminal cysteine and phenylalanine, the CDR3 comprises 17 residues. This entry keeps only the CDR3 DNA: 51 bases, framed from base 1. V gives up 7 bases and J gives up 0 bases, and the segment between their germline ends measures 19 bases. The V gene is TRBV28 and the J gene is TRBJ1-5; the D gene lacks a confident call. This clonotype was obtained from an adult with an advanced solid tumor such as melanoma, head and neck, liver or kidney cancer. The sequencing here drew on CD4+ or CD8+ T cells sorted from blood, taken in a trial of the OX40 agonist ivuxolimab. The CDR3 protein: CASTSLAQAYSNQPQHF. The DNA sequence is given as TGTGCCAGCACCTCTCTGGCGCAGGCCTATAGCAATCAGCCCCAGCATTTT.